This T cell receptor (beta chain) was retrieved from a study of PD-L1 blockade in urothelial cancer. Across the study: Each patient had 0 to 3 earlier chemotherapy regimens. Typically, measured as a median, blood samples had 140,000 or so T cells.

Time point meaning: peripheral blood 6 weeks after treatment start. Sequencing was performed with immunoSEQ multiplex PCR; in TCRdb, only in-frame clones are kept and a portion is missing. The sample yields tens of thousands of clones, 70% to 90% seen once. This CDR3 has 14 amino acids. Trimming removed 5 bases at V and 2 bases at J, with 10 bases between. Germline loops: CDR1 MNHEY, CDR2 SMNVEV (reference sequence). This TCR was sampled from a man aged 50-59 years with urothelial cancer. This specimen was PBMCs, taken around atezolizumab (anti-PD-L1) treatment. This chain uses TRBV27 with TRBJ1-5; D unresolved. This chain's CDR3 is CASSPERGNQPQHF. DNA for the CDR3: TGTGCCAGCAGTCCTGAGAGGGGCAATCAGCCCCAGCATTTT.